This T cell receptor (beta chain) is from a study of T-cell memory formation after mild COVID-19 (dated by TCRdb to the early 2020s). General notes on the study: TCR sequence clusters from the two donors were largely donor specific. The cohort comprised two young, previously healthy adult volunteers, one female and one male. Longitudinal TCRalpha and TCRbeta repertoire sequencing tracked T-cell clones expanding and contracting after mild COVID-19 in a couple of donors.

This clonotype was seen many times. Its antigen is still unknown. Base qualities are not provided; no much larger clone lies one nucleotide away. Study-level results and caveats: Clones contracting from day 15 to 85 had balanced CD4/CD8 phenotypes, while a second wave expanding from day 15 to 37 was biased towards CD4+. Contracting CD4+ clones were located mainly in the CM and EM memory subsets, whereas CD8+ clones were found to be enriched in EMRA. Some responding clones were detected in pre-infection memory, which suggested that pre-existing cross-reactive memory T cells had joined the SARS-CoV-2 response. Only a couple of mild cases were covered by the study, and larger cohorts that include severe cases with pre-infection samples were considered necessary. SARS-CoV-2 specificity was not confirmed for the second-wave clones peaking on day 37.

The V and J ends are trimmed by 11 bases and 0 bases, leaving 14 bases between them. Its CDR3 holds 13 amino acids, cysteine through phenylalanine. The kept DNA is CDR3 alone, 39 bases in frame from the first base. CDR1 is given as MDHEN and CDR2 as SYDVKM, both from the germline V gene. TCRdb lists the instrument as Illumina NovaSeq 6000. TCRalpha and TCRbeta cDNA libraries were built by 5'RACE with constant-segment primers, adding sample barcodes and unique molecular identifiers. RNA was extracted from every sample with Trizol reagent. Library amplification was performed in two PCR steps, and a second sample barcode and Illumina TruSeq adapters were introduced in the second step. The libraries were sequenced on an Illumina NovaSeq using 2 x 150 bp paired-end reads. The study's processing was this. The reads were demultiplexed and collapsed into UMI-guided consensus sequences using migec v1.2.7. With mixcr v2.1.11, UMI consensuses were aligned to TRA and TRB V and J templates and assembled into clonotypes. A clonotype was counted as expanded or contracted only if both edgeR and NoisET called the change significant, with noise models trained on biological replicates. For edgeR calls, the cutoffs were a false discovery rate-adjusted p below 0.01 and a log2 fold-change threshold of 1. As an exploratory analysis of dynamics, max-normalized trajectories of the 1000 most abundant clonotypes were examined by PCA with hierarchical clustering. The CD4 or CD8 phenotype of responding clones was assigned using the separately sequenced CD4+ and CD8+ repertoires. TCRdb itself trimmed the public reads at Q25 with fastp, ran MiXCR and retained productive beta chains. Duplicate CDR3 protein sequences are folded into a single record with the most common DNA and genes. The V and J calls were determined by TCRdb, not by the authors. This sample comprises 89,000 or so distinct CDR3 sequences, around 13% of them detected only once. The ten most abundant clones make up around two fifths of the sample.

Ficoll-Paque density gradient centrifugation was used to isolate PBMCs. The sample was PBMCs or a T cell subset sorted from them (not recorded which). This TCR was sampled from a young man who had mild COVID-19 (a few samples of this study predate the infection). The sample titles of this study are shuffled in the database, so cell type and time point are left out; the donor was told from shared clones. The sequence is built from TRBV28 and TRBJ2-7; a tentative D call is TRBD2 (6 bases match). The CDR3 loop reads CAAWRDGSYEQYF. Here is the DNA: TGTGCCGCTTGGAGGGACGGCTCCTACGAGCAGTACTTC.